The rows below give T cell receptor beta chains drawn from one sample of a study of OX40 agonist ivuxolimab in advanced cancers. Method: immunoSEQ multiplex PCR; TCRdb's copy keeps in-frame clones and lacks some. The table lists roughly 70,000 clones, 75% to 95% of them singletons, with about 5.5% in the top ten. The sample in question was CD4+ or CD8+ T cells sorted from blood, obtained in a trial of the OX40 agonist ivuxolimab. The receptors come from an adult with an advanced solid tumor such as melanoma, head and neck, liver or kidney cancer. Both conserved end residues are part of each CDR3. The D gene is left open where the match is weak. Not every row has a clone size; where given, it reads once, few, many or a size class.

CDR3: CASSSGGVETQYF
DNA: TGTGCCAGCAGCTCCGGGGGGGTCGAGACCCAGTACTTC
D: TRBD2
J: TRBJ2-5
V: TRBV9
size: -

CDR3: CASSLGSMGTDTQYF
DNA: TGTGCCAGCAGCTTGGGCAGTATGGGCACAGATACGCAGTATTTT
D: -
J: TRBJ2-3
V: TRBV13
size: -

CDR3: CASSIVHGRGGLDEQFF
DNA: TGTGCCAGTAGTATAGTGCACGGGCGGGGGGGCCTCGATGAGCAGTTCTTC
D: TRBD2
J: TRBJ2-1
V: TRBV19
size: -

CDR3: CAIRTGNEQFF
DNA: TGTGCCATCAGAACCGGGAATGAGCAGTTCTTC
D: -
J: TRBJ2-1
V: TRBV10-3
size: few

CDR3: CASSPWTDKNTEAFF
DNA: TGTGCCAGCAGCCCTTGGACAGATAAGAACACTGAAGCTTTCTTT
D: -
J: TRBJ1-1
V: TRBV13
size: once

CDR3: CASSSLDGMNTEAFF
DNA: TGTGCCAGTAGTAGTTTGGACGGAATGAACACTGAAGCTTTCTTT
D: -
J: TRBJ1-1
V: TRBV19
size: few

CDR3: CASSQDPGPVNQPQHF
DNA: TGCGCCAGCAGCCAAGATCCAGGACCAGTGAATCAGCCCCAGCATTTT
D: -
J: TRBJ1-5
V: TRBV4-3
size: -

CDR3: CASSKGQGVFGFNEKLFF
DNA: TGTGCCAGCAGCAAAGGACAGGGCGTTTTTGGCTTTAATGAAAAACTGTTTTTT
D: TRBD1
J: TRBJ1-4
V: TRBV11-2
size: -

CDR3: CASSYSSGTEAFF
DNA: TGTGCCAGTAGTTATAGTTCGGGAACTGAAGCTTTCTTT
D: -
J: TRBJ1-1
V: TRBV19
size: -

CDR3: CASSWDRGNTEAFF
DNA: TGTGCCAGCAGTTGGGACAGGGGTAACACTGAAGCTTTCTTT
D: TRBD1
J: TRBJ1-1
V: TRBV27
size: few

CDR3: CAISEGTAYSPLHF
DNA: TGTGCCATCAGTGAGGGGACAGCTTATTCACCCCTCCACTTT
D: TRBD1
J: TRBJ1-6
V: TRBV10-3
size: -

CDR3: CASSFGPGALNTEAFF
DNA: TGTGCCAGCAGCTTTGGACCAGGGGCCTTGAACACTGAAGCTTTCTTT
D: -
J: TRBJ1-1
V: TRBV7-9
size: -

CDR3: CASSLFSQDDTEAFF
DNA: TGTGCCAGCAGTTTGTTCTCCCAAGATGACACTGAAGCTTTCTTT
D: -
J: TRBJ1-1
V: TRBV7-9
size: -

CDR3: CASSQGLNNEQFF
DNA: TGTGCCAGCAGCCAGGGATTAAACAATGAGCAGTTCTTC
D: -
J: TRBJ2-1
V: TRBV11-2
size: -

CDR3: CASSPGLAGEETQYF
DNA: TGTGCCAGCAGCCCGGGACTAGCGGGAGAGGAGACCCAGTACTTC
D: TRBD2
J: TRBJ2-5
V: TRBV5-4
size: -

CDR3: CASSSTPVGPNTIYF
DNA: TGTGCCAGCAGTTCCACACCGGTCGGGCCAAACACCATATATTTT
D: -
J: TRBJ1-3
V: TRBV28
size: -

CDR3: CASMGQGPTYNEQFF
DNA: TGCGCCAGCATGGGACAGGGCCCAACCTACAATGAGCAGTTCTTC
D: TRBD1
J: TRBJ2-1
V: TRBV5-1
size: -